One and the same sample provided the 11 T cell receptor beta chains below, sequenced in a study of molecular identifiers for immune sequencing clone quantification. TCRdb re-called the PCR reads through MiXCR, storing one row per CDR3 protein. The table records about 36,000 distinct CDR3 sequences, less than 20% of them present only once. The source material was naive CD8+ T cells from blood, with Jurkat cell RNA spiked in. Stated subset: FACS-sorted CD8+CD4-CCR7+CD45RA+ naive T cells. The receptors shown here come from a human donor in good health. Some libraries in this study had Jurkat cell RNA spiked in.

This sequence joins TRBV27 and TRBJ2-7; D may be TRBD2 (5 bases). This CDR3 comprises 16 residues. V lost 4 bases to trimming and J lost 2 bases, with 18 bases between them. Germline CDR1 is MNHEY and CDR2 is SMNVEV (reference sequence). The CDR3 sequence is CASSSHRDLLTYEQYF. CDR3 coding DNA: TGTGCCAGCAGTTCGCACCGGGATCTACTCACCTACGAGCAGTACTTC.

This clonotype was detected ten times or more. The junction differs from germline at one of its ends, possibly a read error. This chain joins TRBV15 and TRBJ2-5; TRBD2 might be the D (5 bases). This CDR3 is 14 amino acids long. Germline V gives CDR1 LNHNV, CDR2 YYDKDF (reference sequence). Written as DNA, the CDR3 is TGTGCCACCAGAAGAGACGGGGTGCAAGAGACCCAGTACTTC. It translates to CATRRDGVQETQYF.

This rearrangement joins TRBV3-1 to TRBJ2-1; D unresolved. Trimming took 1 base from V and 8 from J, leaving 12 bases between them. The germline gives CDR1 LGHDT, CDR2 YNNKEL (reference sequence). The CDR3 sequence is 14 residues long. The CDR3 here is CASSQVSGAHEQFF. The CDR3 DNA is TGTGCCAGCAGCCAAGTCTCCGGCGCCCATGAGCAGTTCTTC.

There are a few counts of this clonotype. V and J are TRBV24-1 and TRBJ2-7; D gene unclear. From germline, CDR1 is KGHDR and CDR2 SFDVKD. The ends were cut back, 5 bases at V and 0 bases at J, with 10 bases in the middle. This CDR3 region has 14 residues. The CDR3 DNA follows: TGTGCCACCAGTGTCAGAGGCATCTCCTACGAGCAGTACTTC. As protein: CATSVRGISYEQYF.

This clonotype was detected ten times or more. The genes are TRBV12-3 or TRBV12-4 and TRBJ1-6; a possible D gene is TRBD1 (5 bases). CDR3 length: 13 residues. The V and J ends lost 6 bases and 10 bases respectively, with 13 bases between them. Here the CDR3 reads CASSRNQGSPLHF. The CDR3 bases are TGTGCCAGCAGCCGTAACCAGGGATCACCCCTCCACTTT.

The rearrangement joins TRBV6-2 or TRBV6-3 to TRBJ1-2; D is undetermined. Trimming shortened V by 7 bases and J by 4 bases, and 13 bases separated the two germline ends. This CDR3 contains 13 residues. Germline loops: CDR1 MNHEY, CDR2 SVGEGT. CDR3 in amino acids: CASTHGGSYGYTF. In nucleotides, the CDR3 is TGTGCCAGCACCCACGGCGGTAGCTATGGCTACACCTTC.

The chain uses TRBV19 and TRBJ2-7; D is perhaps TRBD1 (6 bases). Germline lookup yields CDR1 LNHDA and CDR2 SQIVND (reference sequence). The CDR3 runs to 13 residues. The V gene lost 9 bases and the J gene lost 0 bases, with 12 bases spanning the gap. CDR3 loop: CASSPGDSYEQYF. The DNA for the CDR3 is TGTGCCAGCTCGCCAGGGGACTCCTACGAGCAGTACTTC. Based on the CDR3 plus reference TRBV19 and TRBJ2-7, the full variable domain is DGGITQSPKYLFRKEGQNVTLSCEQNLNHDAMYWYRQDPGQGLRLIYYSQIVNDFQKGDIAEGYSVSREKKESFPLTVTSAQKNPTAFYLCASSPGDSYEQYFGPGTRLTVT.

This clonotype was picked up many times. The chain couples TRBV7-2 to TRBJ2-7; TRBD1 might be the D (7 bases). Germline CDR1 and CDR2: SGHTA and FQGNSA. This CDR3 contains 13 residues. Deletions cut 5 bases from V and 4 bases from J, with 12 bases between. The CDR3 DNA is TGTGCCAGCAGCGGGGGGACAGATTACGAGCAGTACTTC. Encoded protein: CASSGGTDYEQYF.

This clonotype was detected a few times. In DNA form, the CDR3 reads TGTGCCAGCAGCTTATTCGGACTAGCGGACTCCTACGAGCAGTACTTC. It encodes CASSLFGLADSYEQYF. This rearrangement joins TRBV13 to TRBJ2-7; 10 bases fit TRBD2. The CDR3 sequence is 16 residues long. V trimming: 2 bases; J trimming: 0 bases; junction bases outside the gene matches: 4. Germline assignment: CDR1 PRHDT and CDR2 FYEKMQ (reference sequence).

The table lists this clonotype with many counts. The chain couples TRBV3-1 to TRBJ2-5; 9 nucleotides line up with TRBD2. This CDR3 has 16 amino acids. Germline CDR1 LGHDT, CDR2 YNNKEL (reference sequence). The V segment lost 4 bases and the J segment 1 base; nucleotides outside the gene matches: 7. CDR3 coding DNA: TGTGCCAGCAGCCCTCGGAGCGGGAGGCCCCAAGAGACCCAGTACTTC. Its translation: CASSPRSGRPQETQYF.

The rearrangement uses TRBV4-1 and TRBJ2-3; 7 bases line up with TRBD2. V lost 0 bases and J lost 3; bases outside the gene matches: 18. The CDR3 runs to 20 residues. From germline, CDR1 is MGHRA and CDR2 YSYEKL. This CDR3 is CASSQDPRAGVSGRTDTQYF. The DNA of the CDR3 is TGCGCCAGCAGCCAAGATCCCAGGGCGGGAGTTTCGGGGAGGACAGATACGCAGTATTTT.